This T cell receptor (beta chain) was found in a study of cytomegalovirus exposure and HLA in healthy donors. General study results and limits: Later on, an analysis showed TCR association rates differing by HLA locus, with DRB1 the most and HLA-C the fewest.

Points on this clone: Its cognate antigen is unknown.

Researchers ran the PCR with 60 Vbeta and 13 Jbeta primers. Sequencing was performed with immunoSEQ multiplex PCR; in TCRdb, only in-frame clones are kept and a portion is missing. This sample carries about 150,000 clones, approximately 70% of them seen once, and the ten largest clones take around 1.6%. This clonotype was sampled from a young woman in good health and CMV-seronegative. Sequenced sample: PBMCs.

CDR3 bases: TGTGCCAGCAGCTTTCAGACGGGACTCTACGAGCAGTACTTC. Its protein is CASSFQTGLYEQYF. The V call is TRBV11-2, the J call TRBJ2-5, with a weak D call TRBD2 (6 bases). The DNA end lines up better with TRBJ2-7; the J call may be wrong. The length of the CDR3 is 14 residues. CDR1 SGHAT and CDR2 FQNNGV come from the germline V gene.